Detailed here is one TCR beta chain. Methods used by the authors: By means of reference gene primer amplification, nucleated cell counts were estimated. Here immunoSEQ multiplex PCR was the method, and the copy in TCRdb shows in-frame clones only, minus some. V and J calls and clone size are copied from that table; D and trimming were computed from the DNA. The sample holds some 160,000 clones, about 83% seen once. The data are from a study of blood T cell repertoires in COVID-19. Trimming cost V 0 bases and J 2 bases; bases outside gene matches: 12. The V gene's germline CDR1 is MNHNS and CDR2 SASEGT. CDR3 size: 19 residues.

Sequenced material: peripheral blood. This chain connects TRBV6-1 to TRBJ1-3, with 8 bases matching TRBD1. This TCR was sampled from an elderly woman with acute or convalescent COVID-19. As DNA, the CDR3 is TGTGCCAGCAGTGAAGCGGGACAGGTCGTCTGGTCGGCTGGAAACACCATATATTTT. It specifies CASSEAGQVVWSAGNTIYF.